This T cell receptor beta chain was recovered during a study of somatic mutations in cytotoxic T cells in rheumatoid arthritis. For the study at large: Purity of nearly 100% was reached when some V beta antibody-stained T-cell populations were flow-sorted, including V beta1+ cells sequenced for TCRB.

This clone showed up just a few times. The antigen is undetermined. V was cut by 1 base and J by 1 base, with 8 bases left in between. Germline CDR1 reads SGHDN; CDR2 reads FVKESK. The CDR3 contains 15 residues. The study's findings and limits: Rising age went with increasing CD8+ clonality in rheumatoid arthritis patients; healthy controls showed no such increase. For CD8+ T-cell clonality, rheumatoid arthritis patients and age-matched healthy controls did not differ significantly.

Using immunoSEQ multiplex PCR, the repertoire was profiled, and TCRdb retains in-frame clones only, with some absent. The sample shows more than 10,000 clones, roughly 68% of them seen only once. Blood donors, with a median age of about 56 years (range about 21-80) and 50% to 65% female, made up the healthy control group. Specimen: CD8+ T cells sorted from blood. The TCR sequence derives from a man aged 55 to 70 in good health. This chain links TRBV14 with TRBJ2-1; D unclear. As DNA, the CDR3 is TGTGCCAGCAGCCAAGTAAAAGTGTCCTACAATGAGCAGTTCTTC. This sequence encodes CASSQVKVSYNEQFF.